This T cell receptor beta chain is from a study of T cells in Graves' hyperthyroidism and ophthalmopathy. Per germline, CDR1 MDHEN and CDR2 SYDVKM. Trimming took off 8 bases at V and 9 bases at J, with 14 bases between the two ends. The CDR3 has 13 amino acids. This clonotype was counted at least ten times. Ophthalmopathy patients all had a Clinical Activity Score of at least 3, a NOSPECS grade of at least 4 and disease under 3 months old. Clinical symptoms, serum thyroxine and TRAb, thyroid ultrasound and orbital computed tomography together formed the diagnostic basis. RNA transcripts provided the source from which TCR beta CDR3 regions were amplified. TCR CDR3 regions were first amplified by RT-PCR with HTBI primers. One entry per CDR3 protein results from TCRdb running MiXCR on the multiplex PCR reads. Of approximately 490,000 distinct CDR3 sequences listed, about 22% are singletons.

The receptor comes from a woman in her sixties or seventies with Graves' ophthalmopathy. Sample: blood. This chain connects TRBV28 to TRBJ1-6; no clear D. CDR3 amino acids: CASQTTSGSPLHF. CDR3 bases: TGTGCCAGCCAAACCACCTCAGGTTCACCCCTCCACTTT.